The 23 T cell receptor beta chains below were found in one sample sequenced in a study of beta chain features in type 1 diabetes. Findings and limits, study-wide: Moderately but significantly shorter TCRB CDR3s were found in Type 1 diabetes patients in all four CD4+ subsets.

Investigators reverse transcribed all isolated RNA, so they sequenced expressed TCRB transcripts. The table came from immunoSEQ multiplex PCR; TCRdb's copy has only in-frame clones and leaves some out. The profile shows approximately 150,000 clones, about 12% of them singletons. No antigens are known for them. The sequenced sample consisted of central memory CD4+ T cells from blood. The receptors originated from a man in his late teens or twenties with type 1 diabetes.

The chain uses TRBV15 and TRBJ1-6; D might be TRBD1 (6 bases). This CDR3 is built from 16 residues. Trimming took off 1 base at V and 10 bases at J, with 17 bases between the two ends. The germline CDR1 and CDR2 sequences are LNHNV and YYDKDF (reference sequence). The CDR3 DNA is TGTGCCACCAGCAGAGGAACCCCAGGGGAAGGATCACCCCTCCACTTT. Its protein product is CATSRGTPGEGSPLHF. The complete variable domain, with remaining parts taken from reference TRBV15 and TRBJ1-6, reads DAMVIQNPRYQVTQFGKPVTLSCSQTLNHNVMYWYQQKSSQAPKLLFHYYDKDFNNEADTPDNFQSRRPNTSFCFLDIRSPGLGDTAMYLCATSRGTPGEGSPLHFGNGTRLTVT.

Ten or more counts support this clone. The sample carries other DNA sequences with the same CDR3. The chain combines TRBV11-3 with TRBJ2-1; D remains unclear. Between the trimmed V and J ends, which lost 1 base and 6 bases, there was a span of 7 bases. Per germline, CDR1 SGHNT and CDR2 YENEEA. The CDR3 contains 13 residues. CDR3 coding DNA: TGTGCCAGCAGCTTAGGACTCAGCAATGAGCAGTTCTTC. Its protein product is CASSLGLSNEQFF.

The rearrangement links TRBV29-1 to TRBJ2-3, with 8 bases fitting TRBD1. The CDR3 is 14 residues long. CDR1 and CDR2 from the germline V gene are SQVTM and ANQGSEA. V shed 5 bases, J shed 4 bases, and the junction held 8 bases outside the gene matches. CDR3 sequence reads: CSVSAGGLADTQYF. The CDR3 DNA sequence: TGCAGCGTTTCGGCAGGGGGCCTAGCAGATACGCAGTATTTT.

This clone was seen a few times. This same CDR3 is encoded by further DNA sequences in the sample. The rearrangement joins TRBV27 to TRBJ1-2, with a weak D call TRBD1 (5 bases). This CDR3 is built from 13 residues. Germline assignment: CDR1 MNHEY and CDR2 SMNVEV (reference sequence). The V and J ends lost 4 bases and 0 bases respectively, with 6 bases between them. The CDR3 bases are TGTGCCAGCAGTTGGGGACCTAACTATGGCTACACCTTC. Translated: CASSWGPNYGYTF.

This sequence joins TRBV19 and TRBJ2-3; 7 bases align to TRBD2. From germline, CDR1 is LNHDA and CDR2 SQIVND (reference sequence). J was trimmed by 6 bases and V by 7 bases; bases with no gene match: 4. CDR3 length: 12 amino acids. This chain's CDR3 is CASTGGWDTQYF. The CDR3 region has the DNA TGTGCCAGTACCGGGGGGTGGGATACGCAGTATTTT.

This clone showed up just a few times. This chain connects TRBV7-2 to TRBJ1-2; D perhaps matches TRBD1 (6 bases). The CDR3 sequence is 14 residues long. The germline V gene has CDR1 SGHTA and CDR2 FQGNSA. Deletions cut 5 bases from V and 4 bases from J, with 14 bases between. Here the CDR3 reads CASSLTRTVYGYTF. CDR3 in DNA: TGTGCCAGCAGCCTAACCCGGACAGTCTATGGCTACACCTTC.

This clone was found a few times. This CDR3 is CSARESQETQYF. Here the CDR3 DNA reads TGCAGCGCTCGGGAGAGTCAGGAGACCCAGTACTTC. This chain joins TRBV29-1 and TRBJ2-5; maybe TRBD2 (6 bases). Germline lookup yields CDR1 SQVTM and CDR2 ANQGSEA. Trimming took 7 bases from V and 5 from J, leaving 14 bases between them. The CDR3 is made up of 12 amino acids.

This clone was recorded at least ten times. V usage is TRBV30 and J usage is TRBJ1-1; D might be TRBD1 (6 bases). CDR1 and CDR2 from the germline V gene are GTSNPN and SVGIG (reference sequence). Trimming stripped 8 bases from V and 1 base from J, with 11 bases between. This CDR3 spans 12 amino acids. CDR3 residues: CAGRGRNTEAFF. The CDR3 DNA follows: TGTGCCGGCCGGGGGCGGAACACTGAAGCTTTCTTT. Using reference TRBV30 and TRBJ1-1 for the parts outside the CDR3, the full variable domain is SQTIHQWPATLVQPVGSPLSLECTVEGTSNPNLYWYRQAAGRGLQLLFYSVGIGQISSEVPQNLSASRPQDRQFILSSKKLLLSDSGFYLCAGRGRNTEAFFGQGTRLTVV.

The chain combines TRBV11-2 with TRBJ1-1, with a possible D match to TRBD1 (6 bases). The CDR3 covers 13 residues. V was cut by 1 base and J by 11 bases, with 14 bases left in between. From germline, CDR1 is SGHAT and CDR2 FQNNGV. CDR3 bases: TGTGCCAGCAGCTTAGTTGGGGGCGGCGAGGCTTTCTTT. Its protein product is CASSLVGGGEAFF.

There are many counts of this clone. DNA for the CDR3: TGTGCCAGCAGTCCAAGGGCTAGCGGGGGGCTGTACGAGCAGTACTTC. This gives the protein CASSPRASGGLYEQYF. This chain uses TRBV25-1 with TRBJ2-7; 11 bases fit TRBD2. V trimming: 5 bases; J trimming: 4 bases; junction bases outside the gene matches: 10. The CDR3 is made up of 16 amino acids. Germline V gene sequence: CDR1 MGHDK, CDR2 SYGVNS.

The chain carries TRBV7-9 and TRBJ2-5; 11 bases are shared with TRBD2. V was clipped by 4 bases and J by 10 bases; unmatched bases: 11. Per germline, CDR1 SEHNR and CDR2 FQNEAQ (reference sequence). The CDR3 has 15 residues. The CDR3 DNA reads TGTGCCAGCAGCTCCGGGACTAGCGGTATGTTGGACCAGTACTTC. It yields the protein CASSSGTSGMLDQYF.

The chain links TRBV4-1 to TRBJ1-2; a possible D gene is TRBD1 (5 bases). V was cut by 4 bases and J by 5 bases, with 11 bases left in between. Germline assignment: CDR1 MGHRA and CDR2 YSYEKL. The CDR3 is made up of 13 amino acids. This CDR3 reads CASSPGGSYGYTF. DNA of the CDR3: TGCGCCAGCAGCCCGGGGGGGTCTTATGGCTACACCTTC.

This clone has more than one count but fewer than ten. This sequence joins TRBV29-1 and TRBJ2-1; D not certain. The CDR3 sequence is 12 residues long. Trimming cost V 4 bases and J 5 bases, with 9 bases left between them. Per germline, CDR1 SQVTM and CDR2 ANQGSEA. The DNA of the CDR3 is TGCAGCGTTGGGGCAGGCGACAATGAGCAGTTCTTC. The encoded protein is CSVGAGDNEQFF.

The chain carries TRBV7-3 and TRBJ2-2; TRBD1 agrees at 7 bases. The CDR3 is made up of 14 amino acids. Germline V gives CDR1 SGHTA, CDR2 FQGTGA. The junction had 6 bases not matched to a gene; V was cut back by 5 bases and J by 6 bases. This CDR3 reads CASSRDRVAGELFF. The DNA of the CDR3 is TGTGCCAGCAGCCGCGACAGGGTTGCCGGGGAGCTGTTTTTT. The full variable domain, in which reference TRBV7-3 and TRBJ2-2 provide the parts outside the CDR3, is GAGVSQTPSNKVTEKGKYVELRCDPISGHTALYWYRQSLGQGPEFLIYFQGTGAADDSGLPNDRFFAVRPEGSVSTLKIQRTERGDSAVYLCASSRDRVAGELFFGEGSRLTVL.

Only a few counts were recorded for this clone. The J gene is TRBJ2-7, the V gene TRBV28, with D possibly being TRBD1 (6 bases). There are 14 residues in the CDR3. V was cut by 4 bases and J by 4 bases, with 14 bases left in between. CDR1 is MDHEN and CDR2 is SYDVKM in the germline V gene. CDR3 sequence: CASSSGQTPYEQYF. The CDR3 nucleotides are TGTGCCAGCAGTTCCGGACAGACACCGTACGAGCAGTACTTC.

This clone was found a few times. The chain joins TRBV29-1 to TRBJ2-7; 7 bases are shared with TRBD1. The CDR3 contains 14 residues. Germline-derived CDR1 and CDR2 are SQVTM and ANQGSEA. The V and J ends lost 4 bases and 6 bases, in that order; junction bases with no gene match: 12. CDR3 sequence (DNA): TGCAGCGTTGGGGACAGAACAGGGCTAAGCGAGCAGTACTTC. It codes for CSVGDRTGLSEQYF.

The genes are TRBV11-2 and TRBJ2-5; TRBD2 matches 8 bases. Per germline, CDR1 SGHAT and CDR2 FQNNGV. The length of the CDR3 is 15 residues. Trimming removed 3 bases from V and 1 base from J; junction bases left unmatched: 4. In DNA form, the CDR3 reads TGTGCCAGCAGCTTTAGGACTAGCCCCCAAGAGACCCAGTACTTC. This translates into CASSFRTSPQETQYF.

The chain recombines TRBV6-1 with TRBJ2-3; TRBD2 agrees at 8 bases. The CDR3 loop spans 12 amino acids. The V segment lost 4 bases and the J segment 14 bases; nucleotides outside the gene matches: 8. CDR1 MNHNS and CDR2 SASEGT come from the germline V gene. The chain's CDR3 is CASSVGGAGLYF. CDR3 DNA sequence: TGTGCCAGCAGTGTCGGGGGGGCCGGTCTGTATTTT.

This clone was picked up a small number of times. The chain carries TRBV28 and TRBJ1-6; the match to TRBD1 covers 9 bases. In germline, CDR1 is MDHEN, CDR2 SYDVKM. CDR3 length: 15 amino acids. The junction had 7 bases not matched to a gene; V was cut back by 5 bases and J by 8 bases. The CDR3 DNA is TGTGCCAGCAGTCTTCCGGGACAGGGATATTCACCCCTCCACTTT. Its protein product is CASSLPGQGYSPLHF.

The V call is TRBV19, the J call TRBJ2-7; possibly TRBD1 for D (5 bases). V was clipped by 2 bases and J by 2 bases, with 10 bases between them. This CDR3 has 14 residues. Germline CDR1 and CDR2: LNHDA and SQIVND (reference sequence). The CDR3 DNA sequence: TGTGCCAGTAGTATATCCCTGGGGCCCTACGAGCAGTACTTC. Translation: CASSISLGPYEQYF. Drawing the rest from reference TRBV19 and TRBJ2-7, the complete variable domain is DGGITQSPKYLFRKEGQNVTLSCEQNLNHDAMYWYRQDPGQGLRLIYYSQIVNDFQKGDIAEGYSVSREKKESFPLTVTSAQKNPTAFYLCASSISLGPYEQYFGPGTRLTVT.

This chain links TRBV10-2 with TRBJ1-1; a weak D match, TRBD1 (5 bases). Per the germline V gene, CDR1 is WSHSY and CDR2 is SAAADI. The ends were cut back, 7 bases at V and 7 bases at J, with 16 bases in the middle. The CDR3 is 13 residues long. The CDR3 DNA is TGCGCCAGCACTCCTTCGGGGCAGGTTGAAGCTTTCTTT. It yields the protein CASTPSGQVEAFF.

Many counts were recorded for this clone. The rearrangement links TRBV7-9 to TRBJ2-7, with TRBD1 identical over 10 bases. CDR3 length: 15 residues. After removal of 4 bases from V and 5 bases from J, the junction contained 8 bases not matched to a gene. Germline loops: CDR1 SEHNR, CDR2 FQNEAQ (reference sequence). CDR3: CASSWETGGADEQYF. CDR3 bases: TGTGCCAGCAGCTGGGAGACAGGGGGCGCGGACGAGCAGTACTTC.

This clone was observed a few times. The chain combines TRBV29-1 with TRBJ2-1; D could derive from TRBD1 or TRBD2 (5 bases each). Trimming took off 3 bases at V and 8 bases at J, with 20 bases between the two ends. The CDR3 extends over 15 amino acids. In germline, CDR1 is SQVTM, CDR2 ANQGSEA. The CDR3 spells CSVEGVRAGSDEQFF. As DNA, the CDR3 is TGCAGCGTTGAGGGGGTCAGGGCAGGTTCCGATGAGCAGTTCTTC.